Below, 28 T cell receptor beta chains from the same sample are listed, as sequenced in a study of blood T cell repertoires in COVID-19. Libraries were prepared by immunoSEQ multiplex PCR; TCRdb keeps only in-frame clonotypes and omits some of them. The table includes 210,000 or so clones, roughly 85% detected once. The sequenced material came from peripheral blood. These receptors all stem from a man aged 50-59 years with COVID-19, enrolled during active disease.

The chain employs TRBV30 and TRBJ2-7; 8 nucleotides match TRBD1. CDR3 length equals 15 residues. The germline V gene has CDR1 GTSNPN and CDR2 SVGIG (reference sequence). V lost 0 bases to trimming and J lost 2 bases; unmatched junction nucleotides: 6. This CDR3 is CAWSVSRGLAYEQYF. The CDR3 bases are TGTGCCTGGAGTGTTAGCAGGGGGCTTGCCTACGAGCAGTACTTC.

The chain employs TRBV11-1 and TRBJ1-2, with 7 bases matching TRBD1. V shed 2 bases and J 1 base; nucleotides not matched to a gene: 4. The CDR3 extends over 15 amino acids. Germline V gives CDR1 SGHAT, CDR2 FQDESV (reference sequence). This chain's CDR3 is CASSLRGDSNYGYTF. In nucleotides, the CDR3 is TGTGCCAGCAGCTTAAGGGGGGACAGTAACTATGGCTACACCTTC.

The gene calls are TRBV19 and TRBJ2-7; no firm D call. Germline values: CDR1 LNHDA, CDR2 SQIVND (reference sequence). Trimming stripped 3 bases from V and 0 bases from J, with 6 bases between. The CDR3 length is 13 residues. CDR3 DNA sequence: TGTGCCAGTAGTATTACTGACTCCTACGAGCAGTACTTC. This codes for CASSITDSYEQYF.

This clone has a single count. The chain combines TRBV15 with TRBJ2-7, with D tentatively TRBD1 (5 bases). Trimming removed 1 base at V and 0 bases at J, with 19 bases between. The CDR3 is made up of 18 amino acids. Per the germline V gene, CDR1 is LNHNV and CDR2 is YYDKDF (reference sequence). The CDR3 here is CATSRAGAVTKSSYEQYF. DNA for the CDR3: TGTGCCACCAGCAGAGCTGGGGCAGTGACAAAGAGCTCCTACGAGCAGTACTTC. Looking up the rest from reference TRBV15 and TRBJ2-7 gives the full variable domain: DAMVIQNPRYQVTQFGKPVTLSCSQTLNHNVMYWYQQKSSQAPKLLFHYYDKDFNNEADTPDNFQSRRPNTSFCFLDIRSPGLGDTAMYLCATSRAGAVTKSSYEQYFGPGTRLTVT.

The rearrangement links TRBV15 to TRBJ2-7; 11 positions agree with TRBD1. Trimming cost V 3 bases and J 5 bases; bases outside gene matches: 6. The CDR3 sequence is 15 residues long. CDR1 and CDR2 from the germline V gene are LNHNV and YYDKDF (reference sequence). CDR3 sequence: CATSSGTGGRNEQYF. CDR3 sequence (DNA): TGTGCCACCAGCAGCGGGACAGGGGGTAGGAACGAGCAGTACTTC.

The J gene is TRBJ2-7, the V gene TRBV4-1; the D gene is possibly TRBD1 (6 bases). Germline CDR1 MGHRA, CDR2 YSYEKL. V was shortened by 1 base and J by 2 bases, with 12 bases between the two germline ends. The CDR3 length is 15 residues. The CDR3 DNA follows: TGCGCCAGCAGCCAAGCCCAGACAGGCACCTACGAGCAGTACTTC. This sequence encodes CASSQAQTGTYEQYF.

This rearrangement joins TRBV3-1 (or the pseudogene TRBV3-2) to TRBJ2-2; D not certain. V shed 1 base and J shed 3 bases, with 3 bases lying between them. Per the germline V gene, CDR1 is LGHDT and CDR2 is YNNKEL (reference sequence). CDR3 size: 13 residues. CDR3 sequence (DNA): TGTGCCAGCAGCCAAGCGTACACCGGGGAGCTGTTTTTT. Translating gives CASSQAYTGELFF.

J is TRBJ2-3 and V is TRBV5-4; a possible D gene is TRBD2 (7 bases). The germline CDR1 and CDR2 sequences are SGHNT and YYREEE (reference sequence). Trimming stripped 7 bases from V and 3 bases from J, with 15 bases between. This CDR3 is built from 14 residues. The CDR3 region has the DNA TGTGCCAGCGGACCCGGGGGGCGAACAGATACGCAGTATTTT. Protein product: CASGPGGRTDTQYF.

The chain links TRBV4-3 to TRBJ2-2; 9 positions agree with TRBD2. Looked up from germline, CDR1 is LGHNA and CDR2 is YSLEER. The CDR3 sequence is 20 residues long. V was clipped by 0 bases and J by 0 bases; unmatched bases: 11. CDR3 residues: CASSQDLASGASSNTGELFF. CDR3 DNA: TGCGCCAGCAGCCAAGATCTTGCTAGCGGGGCCTCTTCGAACACCGGGGAGCTGTTTTTT.

This chain links TRBV27 with TRBJ1-6; D remains unclear. This CDR3 spans 16 amino acids. Germline V lookup: CDR1 MNHEY, CDR2 SMNVEV (reference sequence). Trimming stripped 5 bases from V and 1 base from J, with 12 bases between. The CDR3 DNA is TGTGCCAGCAGTAGGGAAGCGGGGTCCTATAATTCACCCCTCCACTTT. This gives the protein CASSREAGSYNSPLHF.

The chain combines TRBV3-1 (or the pseudogene TRBV3-2) with TRBJ2-1, with 10 bases lining up with TRBD2. The germline V gene encodes CDR1 LGHDT and CDR2 YNNKEL (reference sequence). The CDR3 loop spans 15 amino acids. With 3 bases clipped from V and 9 bases from J, the junction kept 8 bases outside the gene matches. The CDR3 reads CASSQLAGAAIEQFF. The CDR3 nucleotides read TGTGCCAGCAGCCAGCTAGCGGGGGCCGCCATTGAGCAGTTCTTC.

The CDR3 loop reads CASSARQAANTGELFF. CDR3 nucleotide sequence: TGTGCCAGCAGCGCGAGACAGGCCGCGAACACCGGGGAGCTGTTTTTT. This sequence joins TRBV9 and TRBJ2-2, with D perhaps TRBD1 (6 bases). Germline CDR1 SGDLS, CDR2 YYNGEE. V lost 3 bases to trimming and J lost 0 bases, with 12 bases between them. CDR3 length equals 16 residues.

The genes are TRBV7-9 and TRBJ2-7, with TRBD2 as a possible D gene (5 bases). The CDR3 length is 13 residues. In germline, CDR1 is SEHNR, CDR2 FQNEAQ (reference sequence). The V gene lost 1 base and the J gene lost 5 bases, with 9 bases spanning the gap. This CDR3 is CASSLETGDEQYF. As DNA, the CDR3 is TGTGCCAGCAGCTTAGAAACCGGGGACGAGCAGTACTTC.

The genes are TRBV6-5 and TRBJ2-1, with a weak D call TRBD1 (6 bases). The CDR3 totals 12 residues. V was shortened by 5 bases and J by 10 bases, with 12 bases between the two germline ends. Germline V lookup: CDR1 MNHEY, CDR2 SVGAGI. The CDR3 DNA follows: TGTGCCAGCAGTCGCCTGGACAGAGAGCAGTTCTTC. Residues: CASSRLDREQFF.

V gene TRBV30 combines with J gene TRBJ1-5; the D gene is possibly TRBD1 (6 bases). V lost 0 bases to trimming and J lost 7 bases, with 16 bases between them. The CDR3 covers 15 residues. Germline CDR1 reads GTSNPN; CDR2 reads SVGIG (reference sequence). In DNA, the CDR3 is TGTGCCTGGAGTGTACCGCGAGGGGGGGGACAGCCCCAGCATTTT. Translating gives CAWSVPRGGGQPQHF.

The chain carries TRBV14 and TRBJ2-7; D might be TRBD1 (6 bases). Trimming cost V 3 bases and J 0 bases, with 12 bases left between them. The CDR3 runs 15 residues. CDR1 is SGHDN, CDR2 FVKESK, per germline. CDR3 sequence reads: CASSHPRDNSYEQYF. As DNA, the CDR3 is TGTGCCAGCAGCCACCCACGGGACAACTCCTACGAGCAGTACTTC.

The rearrangement uses TRBV28 and TRBJ2-7; D possibly corresponds to TRBD1 (6 bases). This CDR3 has 12 residues. V lost 6 bases, J lost 5 bases, and 11 bases lay in between. CDR1 is MDHEN and CDR2 is SYDVKM in the germline V gene. The chain's CDR3 is CASSQGQNEQYF. The CDR3 region has the DNA TGTGCCAGCAGCCAGGGGCAGAACGAGCAGTACTTC.

V is TRBV7-9 and J is TRBJ2-3; 8 bases are shared with TRBD2. CDR3 length: 18 residues. Trimming removed 5 bases from V and 0 bases from J; junction bases left unmatched: 13. Germline V CDR1 and CDR2: SEHNR, FQNEAQ (reference sequence). Written as DNA, the CDR3 is TGTGCCAGCAGCCCCCCTCTTGGACTAGCCCGTAGCACAGATACGCAGTATTTT. Encoded protein: CASSPPLGLARSTDTQYF.

This chain connects TRBV7-3 to TRBJ1-2, with TRBD1 as a possible D gene (5 bases). The CDR3 length is 13 residues. V was pared by 1 base and J by 4 bases, with 7 bases between. Germline V gives CDR1 SGHTA, CDR2 FQGTGA. This chain's CDR3 is CASSLRTRYGYTF. The CDR3 DNA reads TGTGCCAGCAGCTTAAGGACACGCTATGGCTACACCTTC.

This clone was detected a few times. The rearrangement uses TRBV7-2 and TRBJ2-7; D not resolved. Germline V gene data show CDR1 as SGHTA and CDR2 as FQGNSA. Trimming shortened V by 0 bases and J by 5 bases, and 11 bases separated the two germline ends. The CDR3 length is 14 residues. CDR3 in DNA: TGTGCCAGCAGCTTAGCCGGAGCGTATCACGAGCAGTACTTC. The encoded protein is CASSLAGAYHEQYF. Using reference TRBV7-2 and TRBJ2-7 for the parts outside the CDR3, the full variable domain is GAGVSQSPSNKVTEKGKDVELRCDPISGHTALYWYRQSLGQGLEFLIYFQGNSAPDKSGLPSDRFSAERTGGSVSTLTIQRTQQEDSAVYLCASSLAGAYHEQYFGPGTRLTVT.

The genes are TRBV6-5 and TRBJ1-5, with TRBD1 as a possible D gene (5 bases). CDR3 length: 15 amino acids. Trimming shortened V by 4 bases and J by 6 bases, and 16 bases separated the two germline ends. Germline CDR1 MNHEY, CDR2 SVGAGI. DNA for the CDR3: TGTGCCAGCAGTTCACGGGGAGGGGCCAGTCAGCCCCAGCATTTT. It codes for CASSSRGGASQPQHF.

The chain combines TRBV19 with TRBJ1-2, with D perhaps matching TRBD1 (5 bases). The CDR3 totals 14 residues. The ends were cut back, 6 bases at V and 8 bases at J, with 19 bases in the middle. In germline, CDR1 is LNHDA, CDR2 SQIVND (reference sequence). The DNA for the CDR3 is TGTGCCAGTAGCCCGAAGCAAGGGGCGGCCGGCTACACCTTC. Its protein product is CASSPKQGAAGYTF.

The chain couples TRBV27 to TRBJ1-6, with 7 positions matching TRBD1. The CDR3 loop spans 13 amino acids. CDR1 MNHEY and CDR2 SMNVEV come from the germline V gene (reference sequence). Germline trimming cut 7 bases from V and 7 bases from J; bases unmatched to any gene: 4. In DNA form, the CDR3 reads TGTGCCAGCAAAGACAGGGTGAATTCACCCCTCCACTTT. Its translation: CASKDRVNSPLHF.

This clone appeared a single time. The chain employs TRBV5-8 and TRBJ2-4; weak D call: TRBD1 (6 bases). The length of the CDR3 is 15 residues. Trimming took 3 bases from V and 0 from J, leaving 10 bases between them. From germline, CDR1 is SGHTS and CDR2 YDEGEE. This CDR3 reads CASSWDTIAKNIQYF. DNA for the CDR3: TGTGCCAGCAGCTGGGACACAATAGCCAAAAACATTCAGTACTTC.

The chain has TRBV2 and TRBJ2-2; the match to TRBD1 covers 8 bases. Losses at the gene ends were 11 bases for V and 3 bases for J; bases not matched to a gene: 5. The CDR3 totals 13 residues. CDR1 is SNHLY and CDR2 is FYNNEI in the germline V gene. In DNA, the CDR3 is TGTGCCGGAGGGACAGGCTACACCGGGGAGCTGTTTTTT. Translating it yields CAGGTGYTGELFF.

This clone was found once. The CDR3 region is CASRGQGTYEQYF. CDR3 nucleotides: TGTGCCAGCAGGGGACAGGGGACCTACGAGCAGTACTTC. This sequence joins TRBV7-3 and TRBJ2-7; 10 positions match TRBD1. Trimming cost V 6 bases and J 2 bases; bases outside gene matches: 1. This CDR3 has 13 amino acids. Per germline, CDR1 SGHTA and CDR2 FQGTGA.

The V and J genes are TRBV19 and TRBJ1-2; maybe TRBD1 (5 bases). The CDR3 sequence is 14 residues long. Trimming stripped 5 bases from V and 9 bases from J, with 19 bases between. The germline V gene has CDR1 LNHDA and CDR2 SQIVND (reference sequence). This CDR3 reads CASSLRAQGPSYTF. In DNA, the CDR3 is TGTGCCAGTAGTCTCCGGGCCCAGGGCCCGAGCTACACCTTC. The full variable domain, with the rest looked up from reference TRBV19 and TRBJ1-2, is DGGITQSPKYLFRKEGQNVTLSCEQNLNHDAMYWYRQDPGQGLRLIYYSQIVNDFQKGDIAEGYSVSREKKESFPLTVTSAQKNPTAFYLCASSLRAQGPSYTFGSGTRLTVV.

The V gene is TRBV30, the J gene TRBJ2-2; TRBD1 agrees at 7 bases. Germline CDR1 GTSNPN, CDR2 SVGIG (reference sequence). The CDR3 consists of 14 residues. With V trimmed by 3 bases and J by 2 bases, 3 bases remained unmatched. The CDR3 DNA is TGTGCCTGGAGAATAGGGGGCAACACCGGGGAGCTGTTTTTT. This sequence encodes CAWRIGGNTGELFF. Full variable domain (remainder filled in from reference TRBV30 and TRBJ2-2): SQTIHQWPATLVQPVGSPLSLECTVEGTSNPNLYWYRQAAGRGLQLLFYSVGIGQISSEVPQNLSASRPQDRQFILSSKKLLLSDSGFYLCAWRIGGNTGELFFGEGSRLTVL.